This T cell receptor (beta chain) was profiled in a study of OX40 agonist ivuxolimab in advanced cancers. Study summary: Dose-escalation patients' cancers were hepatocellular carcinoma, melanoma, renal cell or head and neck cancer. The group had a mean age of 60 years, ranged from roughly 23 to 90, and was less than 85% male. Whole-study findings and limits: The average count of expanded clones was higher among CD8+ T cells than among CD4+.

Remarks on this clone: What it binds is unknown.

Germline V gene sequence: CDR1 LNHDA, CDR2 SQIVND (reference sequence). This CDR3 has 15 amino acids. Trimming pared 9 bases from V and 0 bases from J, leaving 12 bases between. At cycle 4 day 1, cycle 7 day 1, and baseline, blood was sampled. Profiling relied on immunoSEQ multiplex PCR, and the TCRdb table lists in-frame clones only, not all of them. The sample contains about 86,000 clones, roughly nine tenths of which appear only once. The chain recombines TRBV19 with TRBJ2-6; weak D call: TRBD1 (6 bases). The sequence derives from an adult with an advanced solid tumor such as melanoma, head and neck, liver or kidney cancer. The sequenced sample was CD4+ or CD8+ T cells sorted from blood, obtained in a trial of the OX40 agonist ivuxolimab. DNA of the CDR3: TGTGCCAGCTCAGGGGCACCCTCTGGGGCCAACGTCCTGACTTTC. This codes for CASSGAPSGANVLTF.